The clone carrying this T cell receptor beta chain was counted ten times or more. Antigen: not known. This sample was taken from a study of early T cells in non-severe SARS-CoV-2 infection. The protocol attached unique molecular identifiers to individual cDNA molecules. TCRdb recomputed calls from the 5' RACE reads with MiXCR, one row per CDR3 protein. This sample has tens of thousands of distinct CDR3 sequences; approximately 6.3% occur once, and the top ten carry 5.8%. Regarding the study as a whole: VDJdb matching favored anti-spike CD8 responses, missing private and CD4 specificities.

Germline CDR1 reads ENHRY; CDR2 reads SYGVKD. The CDR3 has 13 residues. Trimming removed 1 base at V and 5 bases at J, with 8 bases between. This chain uses TRBV10-3 with TRBJ2-5; D uncertain. Material: whole blood, obtained at baseline. This receptor was identified in an adult who was a healthcare worker with PCR-confirmed SARS-CoV-2 infection or an uninfected control (not recorded which). The CDR3 here is CAISEWATETQYF. CDR3 nucleotide sequence: TGTGCCATCAGTGAGTGGGCTACGGAGACCCAGTACTTC.